The present T cell receptor beta chain was sequenced within a study of PD-1 blockade in mismatch repair-deficient tumors. The overall study: Enrolled about 2012-2016, patients had progressing, pretreated mismatch repair-deficient cancers of about twelve types. Study-level findings and limits: Rapid post-treatment expansion, then contraction, generally preceding radiologic response, marked tumor-resident clones.

TCR sequencing covered a few patients who responded to pembrolizumab. CDR3 size: 15 residues. Germline V gene lookup returns CDR1 MNHEY and CDR2 SVGAGI. Trimming at V came to 4 bases and at J to 5 bases, leaving 8 bases not matched to a gene. A note on this clone: Its antigen is undetermined.

Here immunoSEQ multiplex PCR was the method, and the copy in TCRdb shows in-frame clones only, minus some. The sample carries some 51,000 clones, 81% recorded once. The sample consisted of peripheral blood, taken roughly 21 weeks after starting pembrolizumab. The J gene is TRBJ1-2, the V gene TRBV6-5; TRBD1 aligns across 9 bases. This receptor was identified in an adult with mismatch repair-deficient cancer. The CDR3 sequence is CASSSNLGQGYGYTF. The CDR3 nucleotides read TGTGCCAGCAGTTCTAACCTGGGACAGGGTTATGGCTACACCTTC.